These 16 T cell receptor beta chains were sequenced from one sample in a study of blood T cell repertoires in COVID-19 (dated by TCRdb to about 2020). Library method: the immunoSEQ multiplex PCR assay. Held by TCRdb, this immuneACCESS table contains in-frame sequences only and omits some clones. Under half of the omission traces to an unresolved V gene where checked; the cause of the rest is unknown. This sample has about 110,000 clones in its table, and around 90% of those were observed once. The ten largest clones add up to around 4.8% of the sample. The sample comprised peripheral blood. These receptors came from a human donor in a cohort sampled during active COVID-19.

This rearrangement joins TRBV5-1 to TRBJ1-1, with D perhaps TRBD1 (5 bases). Looked up from germline, CDR1 is SGHRS and CDR2 is YFSETQ. Trimming stripped 2 bases from V and 1 base from J, with 15 bases between. The CDR3 runs to 16 residues. Written as DNA, the CDR3 is TGCGCCAGCAGCTTTGTCCCACCTCAGGGGAACACTGAAGCTTTCTTT. It translates to CASSFVPPQGNTEAFF.

By share, this clone counts as medium-sized (0.01 to 0.1%). The chain joins TRBV6-6 to TRBJ2-3; D gene ambiguous. V dropped 2 bases and J dropped 6 bases, with 9 bases sitting between them. The CDR3 runs to 13 residues. Germline V lookup: CDR1 MNHNY, CDR2 SVGAGI (reference sequence). Here the CDR3 DNA reads TGTGCCAGCAGTTACACCGGTACGGATACGCAGTATTTT. Its translation: CASSYTGTDTQYF.

The sample holds a few counts of this clone. The chain recombines TRBV9 with TRBJ2-7, with 7 nucleotides matching TRBD1. This CDR3 spans 14 amino acids. The junction had 7 bases not matched to a gene; V was cut back by 4 bases and J by 3 bases. Per germline, CDR1 SGDLS and CDR2 YYNGEE. The CDR3 DNA reads as TGTGCCAGCAGCCCCCAGACAGGGATCTACGAGCAGTACTTC. Residues: CASSPQTGIYEQYF.

The chain has TRBV9 and TRBJ1-5, with a possible D match to TRBD1 (6 bases). The CDR3 runs 14 residues. Trimming removed 3 bases from V and 2 bases from J, with 9 bases in between. Looked up from germline, CDR1 is SGDLS and CDR2 is YYNGEE. CDR3 loop: CASSANRGNQPQHF. Written as DNA, the CDR3 is TGTGCCAGCAGCGCCAACAGGGGCAATCAGCCCCAGCATTTT.

The chain recombines TRBV27 with TRBJ2-7; perhaps TRBD1 as D (6 bases). CDR1 is MNHEY and CDR2 is SMNVEV in the germline V gene (reference sequence). The germline V and J ends were trimmed by 6 bases and 6 bases, with 12 bases remaining between them. The CDR3 totals 12 residues. The CDR3 here is CASRNRVGEQYF. The CDR3 nucleotides are TGTGCCAGCAGAAACAGGGTAGGCGAGCAGTACTTC.

The rearrangement links TRBV28 to TRBJ1-3, with D tentatively TRBD1 (5 bases). Deletions cut 6 bases from V and 0 bases from J, with 15 bases between. Germline-derived CDR1 and CDR2 are MDHEN and SYDVKM. The CDR3 loop spans 16 amino acids. The CDR3 is CASRPGHLSSGNTIYF. CDR3 coding DNA: TGTGCCAGCAGGCCCGGACACCTCAGCTCTGGAAACACCATATATTTT.

The chain is built from TRBV27 and TRBJ2-1; 13 bases are a match to TRBD2. The J segment lost 0 bases and the V segment lost 6 bases, leaving 17 bases of the junction unmatched. The CDR3 length is 21 residues. Germline V gene sequence: CDR1 MNHEY, CDR2 SMNVEV (reference sequence). CDR3 protein: CASSNRVGGTSGVSSYNEQFF. The CDR3 region has the DNA TGTGCCAGCAGCAACAGGGTTGGGGGGACTAGCGGGGTAAGCTCCTACAATGAGCAGTTCTTC.

The chain employs TRBV6-5 and TRBJ1-4, with a tentative D call TRBD1 (5 bases). Germline values: CDR1 MNHEY, CDR2 SVGAGI. Trimming took 7 bases from V and 0 from J, leaving 9 bases between them. The CDR3 is 14 amino acids. The CDR3, as DNA: TGTGCCAGCAAGGGACTCGCAACTAATGAAAAACTGTTTTTT. This translates into CASKGLATNEKLFF.

This clone was observed a single time. The chain uses TRBV24-1 and TRBJ1-2; D may be TRBD1 (6 bases). This CDR3 is built from 14 residues. The V gene lost 4 bases and the J gene lost 4 bases, with 12 bases spanning the gap. Per the germline V gene, CDR1 is KGHDR and CDR2 is SFDVKD. DNA for the CDR3: TGTGCCACCAGTGAAGGACAGCTAACCTATGGCTACACCTTC. Amino acids: CATSEGQLTYGYTF.

This sequence joins TRBV7-3 and TRBJ2-3; D uncertain. Germline values: CDR1 SGHTA, CDR2 FQGTGA. V was trimmed by 5 bases and J by 4 bases, leaving 16 bases between them. The CDR3 length is 15 residues. The CDR3 sequence is CASSLTRSVADTQYF. DNA of the CDR3: TGTGCCAGCAGCCTCACGCGATCGGTCGCAGATACGCAGTATTTT.

The rearrangement joins TRBV5-1 to TRBJ2-7; the match to TRBD1 covers 10 bases. Germline lookup yields CDR1 SGHRS and CDR2 YFSETQ. The CDR3 consists of 15 residues. Losses at the gene ends were 4 bases for V and 0 bases for J; bases not matched to a gene: 4. The CDR3 sequence: CASSPRTGGSYEQYF. CDR3 bases: TGCGCCAGCAGCCCAAGGACAGGGGGCTCCTACGAGCAGTACTTC.

V is TRBV6-5 and J is TRBJ1-4; 7 bases are shared with TRBD1. Germline values: CDR1 MNHEY, CDR2 SVGAGI. This CDR3 has 14 residues. Trimming took 6 bases from V and 8 from J; bases not matched to a gene: 9. CDR3 in amino acids: CASSSTGVGEKLFF. Written as DNA, the CDR3 is TGTGCCAGCAGCTCAACAGGGGTGGGAGAAAAACTGTTTTTT.

The chain has TRBV6-5 and TRBJ2-3, with TRBD2 identical over 7 bases. The germline V gene has CDR1 MNHEY and CDR2 SVGAGI. The CDR3 runs 15 residues. The V segment lost 2 bases and the J segment 1 base; nucleotides outside the gene matches: 3. CDR3 sequence reads: CASSYLAGGTDTQYF. The CDR3 nucleotides read TGTGCCAGCAGTTACCTGGCGGGAGGCACAGATACGCAGTATTTT.

The chain joins TRBV6-5 to TRBJ1-3; possibly TRBD1 for D (5 bases). Germline loops: CDR1 MNHEY, CDR2 SVGAGI. The CDR3 has 16 residues. V lost 0 bases and J lost 3, with 12 bases in between. CDR3 region: CASSYSTEGDGNTIYF. Here the CDR3 DNA reads TGTGCCAGCAGTTACTCGACAGAAGGGGATGGAAACACCATATATTTT.

Here the CDR3 reads CASSTGFTEAFF. As DNA, the CDR3 is TGTGCCAGCAGTACGGGATTCACTGAAGCTTTCTTT. This chain joins TRBV12-3 or TRBV12-4 and TRBJ1-1; D is undetermined. The CDR3 runs 12 residues. Trimming cost V 5 bases and J 4 bases, with 8 bases left between them.

This chain joins TRBV6-2 or TRBV6-3 and TRBJ1-6; 11 bases line up with TRBD1. CDR1 is MNHEY and CDR2 is SVGEGT in the germline V gene. The CDR3 extends over 15 amino acids. V shed 4 bases, J shed 10 bases, and the junction held 6 bases outside the gene matches. The CDR3 region is CASSSPGQGGSPLHF. For the CDR3, the DNA is TGTGCCAGCAGTTCTCCGGGACAGGGGGGATCACCCCTCCACTTT.